The entry that follows covers one T cell receptor (beta chain) sequence. This clonotype was picked up a small number of times. Its antigen is still unknown. No base quality values were provided; no much bigger clone lies one nucleotide off. This sample's treatment or condition label indicates: allogeneic hematopoietic cell transplantation with graft depleted of TCRalphabeta T cells and CD19 B cells. The children who served as transplant recipients had been given grafts of TCRalphabeta/CD19-depleted allogeneic hematopoietic cells. CDR1 and CDR2 are read off the germline V gene as SGDLS and YYNGEE. The CDR3 sequence holds 12 residues, the cysteine and phenylalanine included. The sequence is cut down to CDR3 DNA, 36 bases in frame from base 1. V and J are truncated by 3 bases and 5 bases respectively, leaving an intervening sequence of 9 bases. The library was obtained by PCR. The listed sequencing device is Illumina HiSeq 2500. TCR libraries were prepared with molecular barcoding, using unique molecular identifiers to normalize TCRbeta repertoire quantification. The public reads were reprocessed in TCRdb via fastp at Q25 and MiXCR, keeping in-frame beta chains. Every distinct CDR3 protein forms one entry, paired with its most common genes and DNA. In this sample the table shows more than 400,000 distinct CDR3 sequences, about 10% of which occur a single time. The ten largest clones take up approximately 15% of the sample.

The sample comes from a study of T-cell reconstitution after alpha-beta-depleted transplantation in children (dated by TCRdb to about 2016). Turning to the overall study: T-cell immune reconstitution after TCRalphabeta/CD19-depleted allogeneic hematopoietic cell transplantation in children was quantitatively tracked in the study by means of TCR repertoire profiling. What the research found in general, with its limitations: About two months after transplant, the apparently early recovery of alphabetaT-cell counts reportedly depended on just several hundred clones that had expanded rapidly and came from non-depleted graft cells. In some patients, the high TCRbeta diversity seen at day 60 was put down to recipient T cells and intrathymic progenitors that had survived conditioning. Over the following months the frequencies of hyperexpanded clones went down, and after one year T-cell counts and TCRbeta diversity were mostly credited to newly produced T cells.

The chain couples TRBV9 to TRBJ2-7; the D gene assignment is ambiguous. This clonotype originated in a female patient between 2 and 15 years old who had a stem cell transplant for aplastic anemia, so the T cells may come from the graft donor. Sequencing used PBMCs, mostly from graft donor cells, obtained 180 days after TCRalphabeta/CD19-depleted stem cell transplant. The DNA is TGTGCCAGCAGCGCATCTTGGAACGAGCAGTACTTC. Translation gives CASSASWNEQYF.